Here is one T cell receptor beta chain with its context. Its antigen is unidentified. CDR3 length: 15 residues. V lost 4 bases to trimming and J lost 0 bases, with 11 bases between them. CDR1 SGHRS and CDR2 YFSETQ come from the germline V gene. This record belongs to a study of OX40 agonist ivuxolimab in advanced cancers. For the study at large: Patients were treated with ivuxolimab, an agonistic anti-OX40 (CD134) antibody.

Some clones are missing from TCRdb's copy, which holds only in-frame ones; the method was immunoSEQ multiplex PCR. The table has over 55,000 clones, around 82% seen once; the top ten hold less than 9.5%. General study points: Relative to CD4+, CD8+ T cells held more expanded clones on average. Several nonresponders also turned out to have low normalized T-cell clonal expansion.

The clonotype was recovered from an adult with an advanced solid tumor such as melanoma, head and neck, liver or kidney cancer. The V gene is TRBV5-1, the J gene TRBJ1-3; D unclear. The source material was CD4+ or CD8+ T cells sorted from blood, sampled in a trial of the OX40 agonist ivuxolimab. The CDR3 loop reads CASSIFGDSGNTIYF. DNA of the CDR3: TGCGCCAGCAGCATATTCGGTGACTCTGGAAACACCATATATTTT. The full variable domain, its missing parts supplied by reference TRBV5-1 and TRBJ1-3, is KAGVTQTPRYLIKTRGQQVTLSCSPISGHRSVSWYQQTPGQGLQFLFEYFSETQRNKGNFPGRFSGRQFSNSRSEMNVSTLELGDSALYLCASSIFGDSGNTIYFGEGSWLTVV.